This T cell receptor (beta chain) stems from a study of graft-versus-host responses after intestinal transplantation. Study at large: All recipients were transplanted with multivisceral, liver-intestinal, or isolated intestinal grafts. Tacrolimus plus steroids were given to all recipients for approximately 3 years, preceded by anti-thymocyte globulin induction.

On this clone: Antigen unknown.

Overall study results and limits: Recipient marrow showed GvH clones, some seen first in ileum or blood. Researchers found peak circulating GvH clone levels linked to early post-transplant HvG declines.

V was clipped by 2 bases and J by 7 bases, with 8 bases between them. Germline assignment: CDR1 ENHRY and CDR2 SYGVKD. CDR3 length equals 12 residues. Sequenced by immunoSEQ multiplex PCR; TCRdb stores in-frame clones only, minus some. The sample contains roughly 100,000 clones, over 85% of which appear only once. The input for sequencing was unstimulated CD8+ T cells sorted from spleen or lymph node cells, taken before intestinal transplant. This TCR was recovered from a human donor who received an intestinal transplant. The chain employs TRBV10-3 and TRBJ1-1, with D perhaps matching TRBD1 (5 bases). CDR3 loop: CAISEDSSEAFF. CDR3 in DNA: TGTGCCATCAGTGAGGACAGCAGTGAAGCTTTCTTT.